The sequence of this T cell receptor (beta chain) was determined in a study of blood T cell repertoires in COVID-19. Study as a whole: Collection of acute and convalescent COVID-19 samples took place in the United States, Italy and Spain. From T cells, B-cell-depleted T cells, or PBMCs came the material, which was cDNA or gDNA.

As processed by the authors: It was from reference gene primer amplification that nucleated cell counts were estimated. Repertoires were generated with immunoSEQ multiplex PCR, while TCRdb's copy carries only in-frame clones and drops some. That table furnishes V, J and clone size, whereas the DNA furnished D and trimming. This table holds tens of thousands of clones, roughly 82% found once. This clonotype was obtained from a human donor in a cohort sampled during active COVID-19. The sample consisted of peripheral blood.

The CDR3 reads CASSTSAGNRNFYEQYF. CDR3 coding DNA: TGTGCCAGTAGTACAAGTGCAGGGAACCGGAACTTCTACGAGCAGTACTTC. This chain links TRBV19 with TRBJ2-7, with a weak D call TRBD1 (5 bases). Germline assignment: CDR1 LNHDA and CDR2 SQIVND (reference sequence). The germline V and J ends were trimmed by 4 bases and 3 bases, with 22 bases remaining between them. This CDR3 contains 17 residues.